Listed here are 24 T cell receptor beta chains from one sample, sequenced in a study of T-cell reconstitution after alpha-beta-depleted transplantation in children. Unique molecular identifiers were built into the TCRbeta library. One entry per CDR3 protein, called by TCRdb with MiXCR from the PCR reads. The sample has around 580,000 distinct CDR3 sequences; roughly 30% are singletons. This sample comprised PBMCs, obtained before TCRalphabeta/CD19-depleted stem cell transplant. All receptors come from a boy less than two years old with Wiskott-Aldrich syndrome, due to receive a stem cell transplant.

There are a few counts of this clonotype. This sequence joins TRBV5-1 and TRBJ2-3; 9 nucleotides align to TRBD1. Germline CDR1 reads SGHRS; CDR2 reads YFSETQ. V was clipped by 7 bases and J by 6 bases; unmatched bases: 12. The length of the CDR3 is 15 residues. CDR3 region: CASERGGQGRDTQYF. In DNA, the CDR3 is TGCGCCAGCGAGCGAGGGGGACAGGGACGCGATACGCAGTATTTT. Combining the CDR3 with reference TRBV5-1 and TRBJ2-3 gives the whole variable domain KAGVTQTPRYLIKTRGQQVTLSCSPISGHRSVSWYQQTPGQGLQFLFEYFSETQRNKGNFPGRFSGRQFSNSRSEMNVSTLELGDSALYLCASERGGQGRDTQYFGPGTRLTVL.

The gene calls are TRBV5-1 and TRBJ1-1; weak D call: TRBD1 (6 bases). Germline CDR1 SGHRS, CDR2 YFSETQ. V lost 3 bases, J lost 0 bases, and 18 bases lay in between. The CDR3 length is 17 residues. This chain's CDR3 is CASSSQGAPSMNTEAFF. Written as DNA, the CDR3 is TGCGCCAGCAGCTCACAGGGCGCCCCGAGTATGAACACTGAAGCTTTCTTT.

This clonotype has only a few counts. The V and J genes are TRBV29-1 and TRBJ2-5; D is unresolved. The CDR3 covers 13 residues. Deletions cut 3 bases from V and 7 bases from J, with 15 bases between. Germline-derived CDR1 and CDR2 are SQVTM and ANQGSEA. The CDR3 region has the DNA TGCAGCGTTGATGACGACCCAGGAGTGACCCAGTACTTC. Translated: CSVDDDPGVTQYF.

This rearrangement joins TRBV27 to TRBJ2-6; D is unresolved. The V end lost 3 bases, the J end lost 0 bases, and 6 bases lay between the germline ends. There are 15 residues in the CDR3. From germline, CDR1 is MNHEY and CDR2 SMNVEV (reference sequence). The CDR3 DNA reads TGTGCCAGCAGTTTCCTCCCCTCTGGGGCCAACGTCCTGACTTTC. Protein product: CASSFLPSGANVLTF.

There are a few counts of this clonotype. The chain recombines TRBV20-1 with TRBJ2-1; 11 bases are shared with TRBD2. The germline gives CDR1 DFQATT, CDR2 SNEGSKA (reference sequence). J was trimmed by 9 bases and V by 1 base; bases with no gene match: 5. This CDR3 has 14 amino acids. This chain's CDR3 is CSARAGTSGSEQFF. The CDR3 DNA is TGCAGTGCTAGAGCCGGGACTAGCGGTAGTGAGCAGTTCTTC.

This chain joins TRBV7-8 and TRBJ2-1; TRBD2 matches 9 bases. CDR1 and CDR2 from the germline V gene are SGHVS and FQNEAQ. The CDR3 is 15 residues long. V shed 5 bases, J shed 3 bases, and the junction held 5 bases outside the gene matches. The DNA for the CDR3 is TGTGCCAGCAGCATTCTAGCGGGACTCTACAATGAGCAGTTCTTC. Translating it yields CASSILAGLYNEQFF.

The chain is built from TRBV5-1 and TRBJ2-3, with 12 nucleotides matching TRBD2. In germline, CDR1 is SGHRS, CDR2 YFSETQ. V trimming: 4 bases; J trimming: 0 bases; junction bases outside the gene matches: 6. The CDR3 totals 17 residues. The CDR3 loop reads CASSTGTSGPSTDTQYF. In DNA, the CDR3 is TGCGCCAGCAGCACCGGGACTAGCGGGCCTAGCACAGATACGCAGTATTTT.

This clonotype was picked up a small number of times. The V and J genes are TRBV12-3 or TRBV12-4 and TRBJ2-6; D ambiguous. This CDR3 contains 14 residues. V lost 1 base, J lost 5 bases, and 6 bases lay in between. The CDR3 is CASSLEGWANVLTF. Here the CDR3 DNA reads TGTGCCAGCAGTTTAGAGGGCTGGGCCAACGTCCTGACTTTC.

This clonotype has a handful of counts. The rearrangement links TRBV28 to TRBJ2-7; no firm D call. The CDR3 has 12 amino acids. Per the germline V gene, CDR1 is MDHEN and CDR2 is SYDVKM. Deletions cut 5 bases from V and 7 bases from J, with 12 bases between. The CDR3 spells CASSPVGSEQYF. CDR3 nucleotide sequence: TGTGCCAGCAGTCCCGTTGGGTCAGAGCAGTACTTC.

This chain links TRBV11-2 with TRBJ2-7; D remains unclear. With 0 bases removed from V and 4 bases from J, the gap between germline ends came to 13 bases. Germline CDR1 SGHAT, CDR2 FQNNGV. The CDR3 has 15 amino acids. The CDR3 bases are TGTGCCAGCAGCTTAGATTTGCGGACGCTGTACGAGCAGTACTTC. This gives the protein CASSLDLRTLYEQYF.

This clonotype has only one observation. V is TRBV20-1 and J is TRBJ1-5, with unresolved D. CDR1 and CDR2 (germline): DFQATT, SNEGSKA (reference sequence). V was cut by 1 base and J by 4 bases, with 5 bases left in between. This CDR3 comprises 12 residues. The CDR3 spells CSARAANQPQHF. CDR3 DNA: TGCAGTGCTAGAGCCGCGAATCAGCCCCAGCATTTT.

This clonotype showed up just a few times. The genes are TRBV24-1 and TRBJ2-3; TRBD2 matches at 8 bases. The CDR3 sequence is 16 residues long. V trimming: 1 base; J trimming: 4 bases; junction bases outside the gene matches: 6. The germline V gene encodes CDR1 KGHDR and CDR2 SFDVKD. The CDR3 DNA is TGTGCCACCAGTGATTTCTTGGCGGGAGGCCCAGATACGCAGTATTTT. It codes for CATSDFLAGGPDTQYF.

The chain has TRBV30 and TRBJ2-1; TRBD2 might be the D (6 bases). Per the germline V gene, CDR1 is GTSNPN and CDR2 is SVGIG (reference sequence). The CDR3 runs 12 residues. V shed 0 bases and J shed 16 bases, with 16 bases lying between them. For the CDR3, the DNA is TGTGCCTGGAGTGTAGGTCGGGACTTGAATTTCTTC. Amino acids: CAWSVGRDLNFF.

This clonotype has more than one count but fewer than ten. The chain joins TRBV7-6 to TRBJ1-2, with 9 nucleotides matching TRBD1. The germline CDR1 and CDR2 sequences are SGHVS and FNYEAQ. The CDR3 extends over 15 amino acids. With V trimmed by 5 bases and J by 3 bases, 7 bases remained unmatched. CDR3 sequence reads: CASSPAGTGHYGYTF. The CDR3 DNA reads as TGTGCCAGCAGCCCAGCAGGGACAGGGCACTATGGCTACACCTTC.

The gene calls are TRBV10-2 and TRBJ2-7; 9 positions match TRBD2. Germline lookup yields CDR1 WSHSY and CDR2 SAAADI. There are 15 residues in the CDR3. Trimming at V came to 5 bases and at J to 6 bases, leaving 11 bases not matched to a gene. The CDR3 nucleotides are TGCGCCAGCAGTCCCAGGGGAGCGGGAGGACCCGAGCAGTACTTC. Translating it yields CASSPRGAGGPEQYF.

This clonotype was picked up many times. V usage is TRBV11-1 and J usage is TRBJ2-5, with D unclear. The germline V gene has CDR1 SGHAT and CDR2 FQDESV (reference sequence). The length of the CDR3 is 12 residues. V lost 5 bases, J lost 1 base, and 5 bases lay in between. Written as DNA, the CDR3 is TGTGCCAGCAGCCAGACCCAAGAGACCCAGTACTTC. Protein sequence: CASSQTQETQYF.

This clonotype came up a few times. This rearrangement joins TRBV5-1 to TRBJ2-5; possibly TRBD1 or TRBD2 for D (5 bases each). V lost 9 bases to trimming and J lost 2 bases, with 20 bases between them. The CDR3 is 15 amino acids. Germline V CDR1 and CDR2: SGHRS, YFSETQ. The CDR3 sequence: CATTPGPTLQETQYF. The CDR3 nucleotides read TGCGCCACAACGCCGGGGCCCACTCTACAAGAGACCCAGTACTTC.

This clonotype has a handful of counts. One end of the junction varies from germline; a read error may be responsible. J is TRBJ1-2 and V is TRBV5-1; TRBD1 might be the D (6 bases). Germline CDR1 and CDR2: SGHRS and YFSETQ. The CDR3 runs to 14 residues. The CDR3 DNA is TGTGCCAGCAGTTTGACAGGCGGTAACTATGGCTACACCTTC. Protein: CASSLTGGNYGYTF.

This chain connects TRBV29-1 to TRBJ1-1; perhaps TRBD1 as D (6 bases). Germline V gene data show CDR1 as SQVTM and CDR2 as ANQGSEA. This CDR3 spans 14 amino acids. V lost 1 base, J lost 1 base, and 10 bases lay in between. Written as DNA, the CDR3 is TGCAGCGTTGAAGTTGGCAGGGGGAACACTGAAGCTTTCTTT. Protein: CSVEVGRGNTEAFF.

CDR3 sequence reads: CSAMTSGNHEQYF. As DNA, the CDR3 is TGCAGCGCCATGACTAGCGGGAACCACGAGCAGTACTTC. The rearrangement uses TRBV29-1 and TRBJ2-7; 11 bases line up with TRBD2. The CDR3 length is 13 residues. Germline V gene data show CDR1 as SQVTM and CDR2 as ANQGSEA. V lost 7 bases, J lost 5 bases, and 7 bases stayed unmatched.

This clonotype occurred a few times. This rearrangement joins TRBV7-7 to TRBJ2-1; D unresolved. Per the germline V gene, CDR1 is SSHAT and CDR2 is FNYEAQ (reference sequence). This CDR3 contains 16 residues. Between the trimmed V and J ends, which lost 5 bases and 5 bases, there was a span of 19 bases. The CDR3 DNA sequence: TGTGCCAGCAGCCCCCTAAGCACGACTCGTCACAATGAGCAGTTCTTC. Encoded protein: CASSPLSTTRHNEQFF.

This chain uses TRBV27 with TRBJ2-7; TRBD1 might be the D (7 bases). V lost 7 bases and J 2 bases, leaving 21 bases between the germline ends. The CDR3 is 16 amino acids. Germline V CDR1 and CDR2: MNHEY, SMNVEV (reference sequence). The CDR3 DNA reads TGTGCCAGCATCGGACAGGACGGAGCGGGCGCCTACGAGCAGTACTTC. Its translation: CASIGQDGAGAYEQYF.

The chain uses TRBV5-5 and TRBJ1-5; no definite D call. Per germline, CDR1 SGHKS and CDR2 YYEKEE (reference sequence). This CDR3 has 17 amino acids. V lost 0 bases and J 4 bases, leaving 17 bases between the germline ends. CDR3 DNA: TGTGCCAGCAGCTTGGGTTTGCGTCGGGGATTGAATCAGCCCCAGCATTTT. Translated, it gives CASSLGLRRGLNQPQHF.

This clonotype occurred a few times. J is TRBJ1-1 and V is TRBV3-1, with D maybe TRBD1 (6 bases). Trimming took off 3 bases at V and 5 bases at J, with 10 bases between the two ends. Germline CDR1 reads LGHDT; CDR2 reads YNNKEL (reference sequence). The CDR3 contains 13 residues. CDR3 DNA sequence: TGTGCCAGCAGCCACACAGGGTTTACTGAAGCTTTCTTT. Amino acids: CASSHTGFTEAFF.